This T cell receptor beta chain was recorded in a study of cytomegalovirus exposure and HLA in healthy donors. General study results and limits: Association of a missense DCLRE1C variant with TCR beta V- and J-gene trimming was reported in a later analysis. Because they were indistinguishable, some V segments, including TRBV6-2 and TRBV6-3, were excluded. Accurate predictions that matched the HLA-A and HLA-B alleles of most subjects were reportedly made from TCR beta sequences.

This clone occurred once. Antigen specificity is unknown. CDR1 is MNHEY and CDR2 is SMNVEV in the germline V gene (reference sequence). After removal of 1 base from V and 8 bases from J, the junction contained 2 bases not matched to a gene. CDR3 length equals 15 residues. Use of 60 Vbeta and 13 Jbeta primers characterized the PCR. Clones were read by immunoSEQ multiplex PCR, and TCRdb kept only the in-frame ones, dropping some. In the table there are over 95,000 clones, 65% to 85% of which are singletons. Sequences were obtained from PBMCs. The chain combines TRBV27 with TRBJ1-6; 10 nucleotides match TRBD1. The source of this sequence is a man aged 35 to 55 in good health and CMV-seronegative. This CDR3 reads CASSLFGTGDSPLHF. CDR3 nucleotide sequence: TGTGCCAGCAGTTTATTCGGGACAGGGGATTCACCCCTCCACTTT.